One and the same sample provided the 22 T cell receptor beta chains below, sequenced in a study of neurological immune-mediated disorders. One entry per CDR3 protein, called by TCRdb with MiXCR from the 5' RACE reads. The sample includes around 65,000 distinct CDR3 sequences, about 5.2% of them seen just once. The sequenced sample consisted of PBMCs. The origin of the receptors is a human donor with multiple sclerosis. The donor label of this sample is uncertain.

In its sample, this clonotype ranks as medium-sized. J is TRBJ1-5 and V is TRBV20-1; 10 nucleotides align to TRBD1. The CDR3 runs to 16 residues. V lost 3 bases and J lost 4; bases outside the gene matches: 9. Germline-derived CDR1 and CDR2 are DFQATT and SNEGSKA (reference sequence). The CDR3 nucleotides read TGCAGTGCTAGCCCTGGGGACAGGGGCTTTAATCAGCCCCAGCATTTT. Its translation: CSASPGDRGFNQPQHF.

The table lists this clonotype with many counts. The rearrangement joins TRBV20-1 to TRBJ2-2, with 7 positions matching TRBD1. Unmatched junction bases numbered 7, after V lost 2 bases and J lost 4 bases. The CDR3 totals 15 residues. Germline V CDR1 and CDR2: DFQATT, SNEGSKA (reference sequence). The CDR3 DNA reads TGCAGTGCTAGACCTTTACAGGGGAGCACCGGGGAGCTGTTTTTT. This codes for CSARPLQGSTGELFF.

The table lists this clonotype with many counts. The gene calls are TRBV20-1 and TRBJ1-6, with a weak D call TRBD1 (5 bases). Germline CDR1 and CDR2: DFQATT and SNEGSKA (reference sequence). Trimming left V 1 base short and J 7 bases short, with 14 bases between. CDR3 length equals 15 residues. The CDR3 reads CSARAPGVTNSPLHF. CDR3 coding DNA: TGCAGTGCTAGAGCCCCGGGGGTCACCAATTCACCCCTCCACTTT.

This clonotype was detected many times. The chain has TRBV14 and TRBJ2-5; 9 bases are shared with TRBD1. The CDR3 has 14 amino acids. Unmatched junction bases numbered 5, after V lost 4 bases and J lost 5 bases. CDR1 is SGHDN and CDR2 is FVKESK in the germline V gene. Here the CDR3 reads CASSRGQGMETQYF. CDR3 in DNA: TGTGCCAGCAGCCGCGGACAGGGGATGGAGACCCAGTACTTC.

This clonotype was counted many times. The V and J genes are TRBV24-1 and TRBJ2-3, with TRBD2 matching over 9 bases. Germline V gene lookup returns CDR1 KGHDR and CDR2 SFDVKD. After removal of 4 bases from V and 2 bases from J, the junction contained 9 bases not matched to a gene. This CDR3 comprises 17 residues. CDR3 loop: CATSDPWRGGNTDTQYF. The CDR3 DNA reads TGTGCCACCAGTGACCCGTGGCGGGGGGGGAACACAGATACGCAGTATTTT.

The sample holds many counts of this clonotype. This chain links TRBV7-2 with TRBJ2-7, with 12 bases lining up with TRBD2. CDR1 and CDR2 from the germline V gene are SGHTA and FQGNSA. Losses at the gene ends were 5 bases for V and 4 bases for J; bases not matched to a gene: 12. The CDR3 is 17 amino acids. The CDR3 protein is CASSRPSGGAKSYEQYF. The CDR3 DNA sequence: TGTGCCAGCAGCCGACCTAGCGGGGGGGCCAAGTCGTACGAGCAGTACTTC. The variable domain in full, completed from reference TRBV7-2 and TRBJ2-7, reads GAGVSQSPSNKVTEKGKDVELRCDPISGHTALYWYRQSLGQGLEFLIYFQGNSAPDKSGLPSDRFSAERTGGSVSTLTIQRTQQEDSAVYLCASSRPSGGAKSYEQYFGPGTRLTVT.

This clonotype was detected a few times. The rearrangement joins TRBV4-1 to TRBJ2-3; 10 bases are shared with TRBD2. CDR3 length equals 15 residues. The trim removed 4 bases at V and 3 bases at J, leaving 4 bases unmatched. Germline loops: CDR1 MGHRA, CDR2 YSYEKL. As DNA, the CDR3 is TGCGCCAGCAGCCTAGCGGGGGGTGGTACAGATACGCAGTATTTT. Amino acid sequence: CASSLAGGGTDTQYF.

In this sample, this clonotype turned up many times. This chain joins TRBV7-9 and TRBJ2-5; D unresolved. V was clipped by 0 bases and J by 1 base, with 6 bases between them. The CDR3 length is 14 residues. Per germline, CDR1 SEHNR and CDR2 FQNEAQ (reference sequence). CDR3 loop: CASSLAGGQETQYF. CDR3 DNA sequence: TGTGCCAGCAGCTTAGCGGGTGGCCAAGAGACCCAGTACTTC.

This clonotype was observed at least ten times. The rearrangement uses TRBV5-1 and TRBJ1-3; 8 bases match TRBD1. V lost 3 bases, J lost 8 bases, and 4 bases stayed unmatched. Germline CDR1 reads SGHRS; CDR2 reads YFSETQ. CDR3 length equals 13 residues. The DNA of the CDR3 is TGCGCCAGCAGCTCGCAGGGGGCAGACACCATATATTTT. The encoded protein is CASSSQGADTIYF.

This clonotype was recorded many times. As DNA, the CDR3 is TGCAGTGCTGGGAAAAGGGGGCCCGGAGATACGCAGTATTTT. Its protein is CSAGKRGPGDTQYF. The chain is built from TRBV20-1 and TRBJ2-3, with 7 bases aligning to TRBD1. The CDR3 runs to 14 residues. Per germline, CDR1 DFQATT and CDR2 SNEGSKA (reference sequence). Trimming at V came to 5 bases and at J to 5 bases, leaving 10 bases not matched to a gene.

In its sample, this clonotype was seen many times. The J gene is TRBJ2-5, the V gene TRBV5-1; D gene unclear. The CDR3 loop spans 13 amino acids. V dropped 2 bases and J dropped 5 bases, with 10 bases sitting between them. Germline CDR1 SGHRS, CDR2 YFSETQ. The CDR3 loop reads CASSFGATETQYF. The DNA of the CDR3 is TGCGCCAGCAGCTTCGGCGCCACGGAGACCCAGTACTTC.

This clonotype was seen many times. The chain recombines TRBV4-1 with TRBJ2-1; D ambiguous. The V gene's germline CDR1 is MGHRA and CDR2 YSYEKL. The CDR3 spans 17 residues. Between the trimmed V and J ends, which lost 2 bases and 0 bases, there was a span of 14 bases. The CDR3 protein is CASSQSILQSSYNEQFF. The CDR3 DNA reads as TGCGCCAGCAGCCAATCCATCCTGCAGAGCTCCTACAATGAGCAGTTCTTC.

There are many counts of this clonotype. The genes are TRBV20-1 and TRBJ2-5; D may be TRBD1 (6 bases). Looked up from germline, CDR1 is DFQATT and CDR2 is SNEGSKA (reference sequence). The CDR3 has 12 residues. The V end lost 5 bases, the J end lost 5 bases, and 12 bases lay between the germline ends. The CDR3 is CSAEYRAETQYF. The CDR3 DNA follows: TGCAGTGCTGAGTACAGGGCCGAGACCCAGTACTTC.

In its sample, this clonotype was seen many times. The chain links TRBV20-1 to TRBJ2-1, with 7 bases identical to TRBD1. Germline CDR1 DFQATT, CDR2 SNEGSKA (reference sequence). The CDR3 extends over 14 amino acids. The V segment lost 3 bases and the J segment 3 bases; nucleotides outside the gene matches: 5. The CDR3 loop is CSARTGSGYNEQFF. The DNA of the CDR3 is TGCAGTGCTAGGACAGGGTCGGGCTACAATGAGCAGTTCTTC.

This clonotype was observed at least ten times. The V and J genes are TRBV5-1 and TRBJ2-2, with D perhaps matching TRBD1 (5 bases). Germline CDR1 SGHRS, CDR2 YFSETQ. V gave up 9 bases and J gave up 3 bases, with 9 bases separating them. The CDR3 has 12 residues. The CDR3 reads CATEQDTGELFF. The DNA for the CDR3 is TGCGCCACTGAACAGGACACCGGGGAGCTGTTTTTT.

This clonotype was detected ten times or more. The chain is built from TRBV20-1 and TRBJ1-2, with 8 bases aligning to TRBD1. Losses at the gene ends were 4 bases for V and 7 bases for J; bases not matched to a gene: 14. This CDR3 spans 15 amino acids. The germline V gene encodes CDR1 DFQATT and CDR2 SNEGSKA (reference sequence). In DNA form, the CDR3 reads TGCAGTGCTAACCCGGACAGGGCGAATATAGGTGGCTACACCTTC. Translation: CSANPDRANIGGYTF.

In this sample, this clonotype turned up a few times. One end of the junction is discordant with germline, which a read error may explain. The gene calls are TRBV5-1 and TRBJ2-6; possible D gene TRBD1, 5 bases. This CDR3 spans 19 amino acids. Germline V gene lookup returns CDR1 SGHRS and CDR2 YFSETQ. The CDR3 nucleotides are TGCGCCAGCAGCTCCTTCCAGGGCGACCGTTTGTCTGGGGTCAACGTCCTGACTTTC. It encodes CASSSFQGDRLSGVNVLTF.

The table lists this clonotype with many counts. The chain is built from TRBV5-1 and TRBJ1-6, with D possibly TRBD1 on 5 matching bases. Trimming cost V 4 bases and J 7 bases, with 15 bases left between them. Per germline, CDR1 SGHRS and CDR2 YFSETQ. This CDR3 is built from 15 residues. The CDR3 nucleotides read TGCGCCAGCAGCCCGCTTGGGGGAGAGAATTCACCCCTCCACTTT. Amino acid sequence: CASSPLGGENSPLHF. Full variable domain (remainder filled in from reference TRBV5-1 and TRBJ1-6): KAGVTQTPRYLIKTRGQQVTLSCSPISGHRSVSWYQQTPGQGLQFLFEYFSETQRNKGNFPGRFSGRQFSNSRSEMNVSTLELGDSALYLCASSPLGGENSPLHFGNGTRLTVT.

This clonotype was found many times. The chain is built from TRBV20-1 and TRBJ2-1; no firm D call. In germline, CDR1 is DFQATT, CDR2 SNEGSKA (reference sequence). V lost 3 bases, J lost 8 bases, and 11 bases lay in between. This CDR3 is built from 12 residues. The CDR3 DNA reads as TGCAGTGCTAGGACGTCCTGGGATGAGCAGTTCTTC. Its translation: CSARTSWDEQFF.

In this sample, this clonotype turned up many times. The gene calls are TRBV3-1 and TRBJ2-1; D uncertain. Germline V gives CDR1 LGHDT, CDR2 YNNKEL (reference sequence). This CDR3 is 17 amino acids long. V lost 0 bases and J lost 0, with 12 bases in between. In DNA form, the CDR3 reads TGTGCCAGCAGCCAAGAAGTGCTAATCAGCTCCTACAATGAGCAGTTCTTC. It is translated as CASSQEVLISSYNEQFF.

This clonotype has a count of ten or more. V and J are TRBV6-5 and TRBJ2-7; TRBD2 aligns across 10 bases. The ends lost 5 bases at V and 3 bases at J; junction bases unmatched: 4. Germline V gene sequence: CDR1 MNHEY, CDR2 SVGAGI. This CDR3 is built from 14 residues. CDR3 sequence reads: CASSASGGLYEQYF. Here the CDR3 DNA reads TGTGCCAGCAGTGCTAGCGGGGGACTCTACGAGCAGTACTTC.

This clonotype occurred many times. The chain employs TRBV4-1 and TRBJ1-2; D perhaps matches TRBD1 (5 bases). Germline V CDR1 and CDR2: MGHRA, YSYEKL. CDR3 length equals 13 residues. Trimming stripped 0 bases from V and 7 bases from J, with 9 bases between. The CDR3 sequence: CASSQDVQAGYTF. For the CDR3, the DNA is TGCGCCAGCAGCCAAGATGTACAGGCTGGCTACACCTTC.